The 31 T cell receptor beta chains below come from one sample, sequenced in a study of blood T cell repertoires in COVID-19. The data were produced by immunoSEQ multiplex PCR, yet TCRdb's version contains in-frame clones alone and is incomplete. The top ten clones hold approximately 12% of a sample with approximately 210,000 clones, around 80% of them seen once. Sequenced material: peripheral blood. These receptors were collected from a middle-aged woman with acute or convalescent COVID-19.

This clone has only a few counts. The chain links TRBV6-5 to TRBJ2-2; TRBD2 matches at 9 bases. In germline, CDR1 is MNHEY, CDR2 SVGAGI. The CDR3 consists of 15 residues. Losses at the gene ends were 4 bases for V and 4 bases for J; bases not matched to a gene: 4. The CDR3 sequence is CASSFVAGATGELFF. The CDR3 region has the DNA TGTGCCAGCAGTTTTGTAGCGGGAGCCACCGGGGAGCTGTTTTTT.

The V call is TRBV12-3 or TRBV12-4, the J call TRBJ2-2; 8 bases are a match to TRBD2. The CDR3 is made up of 13 amino acids. The trim removed 6 bases at V and 8 bases at J, leaving 5 bases unmatched. Written as DNA, the CDR3 is TGTGCCAGCAGCCGGACTAGCTCTGGGGAGCTGTTTTTT. This encodes CASSRTSSGELFF.

J is TRBJ1-5 and V is TRBV9; D may be TRBD1 (5 bases). Looked up from germline, CDR1 is SGDLS and CDR2 is YYNGEE. The length of the CDR3 is 15 residues. V lost 4 bases, J lost 5 bases, and 16 bases lay in between. CDR3 loop: CASSPWGGTDQPQHF. The CDR3 coding sequence is TGTGCCAGCAGCCCGTGGGGGGGAACGGATCAGCCCCAGCATTTT.

There are a few counts of this clone. The V gene is TRBV7-2, the J gene TRBJ2-4; 9 bases agree with TRBD2. Germline-derived CDR1 and CDR2 are SGHTA and FQGNSA. The CDR3 consists of 15 residues. V lost 3 bases to trimming and J lost 3 bases; unmatched junction nucleotides: 3. CDR3 sequence reads: CASSLSGGSKNIQYF. CDR3 sequence (DNA): TGTGCCAGCAGCTTGAGCGGGGGGAGCAAAAACATTCAGTACTTC. The whole variable domain, remainder taken from reference TRBV7-2 and TRBJ2-4, is GAGVSQSPSNKVTEKGKDVELRCDPISGHTALYWYRQSLGQGLEFLIYFQGNSAPDKSGLPSDRFSAERTGGSVSTLTIQRTQQEDSAVYLCASSLSGGSKNIQYFGAGTRLSVL.

The chain employs TRBV14 and TRBJ2-7; 8 bases are a match to TRBD2. Trimming cost V 7 bases and J 2 bases; bases outside gene matches: 13. The CDR3 contains 16 residues. Per the germline V gene, CDR1 is SGHDN and CDR2 is FVKESK. The CDR3 coding sequence is TGTGCCAGCACGGGGAACCAACTAGCGGTAACCTACGAGCAGTACTTC. Translated: CASTGNQLAVTYEQYF.

V and J are TRBV7-2 and TRBJ2-7; 8 nucleotides agree with TRBD1. V dropped 5 bases and J dropped 4; count of bases not matched to a gene: 10. In germline, CDR1 is SGHTA, CDR2 FQGNSA. This CDR3 region has 15 residues. The CDR3 spells CASSPDTGGKYEQYF. CDR3 in DNA: TGTGCCAGCAGCCCAGACACAGGGGGAAAATACGAGCAGTACTTC.

This clone appeared once. The chain has TRBV12-3 or TRBV12-4 and TRBJ2-1; 8 bases line up with TRBD1. The ends lost 5 bases at V and 9 bases at J; junction bases unmatched: 6. This CDR3 region has 13 residues. CDR3 sequence: CASSPVTGVEQFF. In DNA, the CDR3 is TGTGCCAGCAGTCCAGTGACAGGGGTTGAGCAGTTCTTC.

The chain links TRBV7-2 to TRBJ2-1, with 11 bases lining up with TRBD2. J lost 7 bases, V lost 5 bases, and 7 bases had no gene match. This CDR3 has 15 amino acids. Germline assignment: CDR1 SGHTA and CDR2 FQGNSA. CDR3 coding DNA: TGTGCCAGCAGCCTTACTAGCGGGAGATGGAATGAGCAGTTCTTC. Its translation is CASSLTSGRWNEQFF.

Here the CDR3 DNA reads TGTGCCAGTAGTCCCCGACTAGCCCGGGGAAATGAGCAGTTCTTC. Translation gives CASSPRLARGNEQFF. The chain joins TRBV19 to TRBJ2-1; 7 bases are a match to TRBD2. The ends lost 5 bases at V and 7 bases at J; junction bases unmatched: 11. The CDR3 loop spans 15 amino acids. CDR1 and CDR2 (germline): LNHDA, SQIVND (reference sequence).

This rearrangement joins TRBV3-1 (or the pseudogene TRBV3-2) to TRBJ1-1; D call uncertain. Trimming cost V 0 bases and J 7 bases, with 9 bases left between them. The CDR3 sequence is 13 residues long. From germline, CDR1 is LGHDT and CDR2 YNNKEL (reference sequence). CDR3 DNA sequence: TGTGCCAGCAGCCAAGATCCAAGAGGTGAAGCTTTCTTT. Amino acid sequence: CASSQDPRGEAFF.

This chain joins TRBV7-2 and TRBJ2-1; 8 bases fit TRBD1. The CDR3 has 16 amino acids. CDR1 and CDR2 from the germline V gene are SGHTA and FQGNSA. Trimming removed 1 base from V and 9 bases from J; junction bases left unmatched: 11. The CDR3 coding sequence is TGTGCCAGCAGCTTAGGGGCTTACAGGGGGTCGATTGAGCAGTTCTTC. It codes for CASSLGAYRGSIEQFF.

The CDR3: CASSGLGANVLTF. The CDR3 DNA reads TGTGCCAGCAGTGGTTTAGGGGCCAACGTCCTGACTTTC. J is TRBJ2-6 and V is TRBV25-1; D unresolved. The CDR3 sequence is 13 residues long. In germline, CDR1 is MGHDK, CDR2 SYGVNS. Trimming removed 4 bases from V and 4 bases from J, with 5 bases in between.

About this clone itself: Within the sample, other DNA sequences also encode this same CDR3. The chain has TRBV6-1 and TRBJ2-2; 9 positions agree with TRBD1. The CDR3 is 15 residues long. CDR1 is MNHNS, CDR2 SASEGT, per germline. V shed 0 bases, J shed 6 bases, and the junction held 2 bases outside the gene matches. CDR3 region: CASSEAGQGAGELFF. The CDR3 nucleotides are TGTGCCAGCAGTGAAGCGGGACAGGGCGCCGGGGAGCTGTTTTTT.

This clone appeared a few times. The rearrangement links TRBV5-5 to TRBJ2-1; TRBD1 is a possible D gene (6 bases). CDR1 is SGHKS, CDR2 YYEKEE, per germline (reference sequence). The CDR3 totals 17 residues. The V end lost 4 bases, the J end lost 3 bases, and 20 bases lay between the germline ends. The CDR3 DNA sequence: TGTGCCAGCAGCCCCATTAGGTCAGGGGTCTACTACAATGAGCAGTTCTTC. Residues: CASSPIRSGVYYNEQFF.

The genes are TRBV19 and TRBJ1-5, with 8 bases that match TRBD1. The V gene's germline CDR1 is LNHDA and CDR2 SQIVND (reference sequence). CDR3 size: 14 residues. The J segment lost 6 bases and the V segment lost 5 bases, leaving 6 bases of the junction unmatched. The CDR3 DNA reads as TGTGCCAGTAGTCCAGGACAGGGTGCTCAGCCCCAGCATTTT. Encoded protein: CASSPGQGAQPQHF.

The gene calls are TRBV3-1 (or the pseudogene TRBV3-2) and TRBJ2-3; possibly TRBD2 for D (6 bases). CDR3 length: 16 amino acids. Trimming took 4 bases from V and 0 from J, leaving 14 bases between them. The germline CDR1 and CDR2 sequences are LGHDT and YNNKEL (reference sequence). The CDR3 DNA is TGTGCCAGCAGCCCGACTAGATTCTATAGCACAGATACGCAGTATTTT. Translated: CASSPTRFYSTDTQYF.

This chain connects TRBV6-1 to TRBJ1-2; D might be TRBD1 (6 bases). The V end lost 11 bases, the J end lost 8 bases, and 21 bases lay between the germline ends. The CDR3 has 13 amino acids. Germline V gene lookup returns CDR1 MNHNS and CDR2 SASEGT. The DNA for the CDR3 is TGTGCCGGCGGGGGGCCCTCTACTTTGGGCTACACCTTC. Its translation is CAGGGPSTLGYTF.

V usage is TRBV21-1 and J usage is TRBJ2-3; TRBD1, as called in the table, went unchecked against the DNA. TRBV21-1 counts as a pseudogene. The CDR3 is 15 residues long. CDR3 nucleotides: TGTGCCAGCCACCTCGGGACAGGGGGAACAGATACGCAGTATTTT. Its translation is CASHLGTGGTDTQYF.

V usage is TRBV6-4 and J usage is TRBJ2-3; 8 nucleotides agree with TRBD2. CDR3 length: 17 residues. Germline V gene lookup returns CDR1 MRHNA and CDR2 SNTAGT. V lost 5 bases and J lost 0; bases outside the gene matches: 10. The CDR3 sequence is CASSLAGPSSSTDTQYF. CDR3 bases: TGTGCCAGCAGTTTAGCGGGACCGTCATCTAGCACAGATACGCAGTATTTT.

The rearrangement links TRBV12-5 to TRBJ1-6; D is unresolved. The CDR3 contains 13 residues. The germline V gene has CDR1 LGHNT and CDR2 FRNRAP. The V gene lost 5 bases and the J gene lost 10 bases, with 12 bases spanning the gap. CDR3 sequence: CASGPQANSPLHF. The CDR3 nucleotides are TGTGCTAGTGGTCCCCAAGCCAACTCACCCCTCCACTTT.

This chain connects TRBV29-1 to TRBJ2-7, with D possibly matching TRBD1 (6 bases). Germline assignment: CDR1 SQVTM and CDR2 ANQGSEA. Trimming cost V 3 bases and J 5 bases, with 17 bases left between them. The CDR3 extends over 14 amino acids. The CDR3 sequence: CSVDNGGKGDEQYF. CDR3 DNA: TGCAGCGTTGATAATGGGGGAAAGGGGGACGAGCAGTACTTC.

The rearrangement uses TRBV9 and TRBJ2-2; 8 bases align to TRBD1. The CDR3 contains 16 residues. Germline trimming cut 2 bases from V and 4 bases from J; bases unmatched to any gene: 7. CDR1 is SGDLS, CDR2 YYNGEE, per germline. The CDR3 region is CASSVSTGVGTGELFF. As DNA, the CDR3 is TGTGCCAGCAGCGTGTCGACAGGGGTTGGCACCGGGGAGCTGTTTTTT.

CDR3 amino acids: CASSATTDIYEQYF. The CDR3 nucleotides read TGTGCCAGCAGCGCTACCACGGACATCTACGAGCAGTACTTC. The chain uses TRBV9 and TRBJ2-7; a possible D gene is TRBD1 (5 bases). The germline V gene encodes CDR1 SGDLS and CDR2 YYNGEE. There are 14 residues in the CDR3. Trimming removed 3 bases from V and 3 bases from J, with 13 bases in between.

The gene calls are TRBV19 and TRBJ1-2; possibly TRBD1 for D (5 bases). Germline V gene data show CDR1 as LNHDA and CDR2 as SQIVND (reference sequence). There are 14 residues in the CDR3. Between the trimmed V and J ends, which lost 6 bases and 6 bases, there was a span of 17 bases. This chain's CDR3 is CASRESAGRDGYTF. CDR3 nucleotide sequence: TGTGCCAGTAGGGAATCGGCAGGGAGGGATGGCTACACCTTC.

The rearrangement uses TRBV7-2 and TRBJ2-7; 10 positions match TRBD1. The V gene end was trimmed by 5 bases and the J gene end by 4 bases; junction bases not matched to a gene: 11. There are 16 residues in the CDR3. Germline CDR1 is SGHTA and CDR2 is FQGNSA. The CDR3 coding sequence is TGTGCCAGCAGCGCCCGGACAGGGGGGAGTTTATACGAGCAGTACTTC. Translating it yields CASSARTGGSLYEQYF.

This clone was observed a few times. The chain carries TRBV14 and TRBJ1-1; TRBD1 might be the D (5 bases). This CDR3 has 14 residues. Germline-derived CDR1 and CDR2 are SGHDN and FVKESK. Trimming left V 4 bases short and J 12 bases short, with 21 bases between. CDR3 sequence: CASSLHPTAFSPFF. The DNA for the CDR3 is TGTGCCAGCAGCCTTCACCCGACAGCGTTCTCGCCTTTCTTT.

This clone was seen more than once but under ten times. This chain connects TRBV11-3 to TRBJ2-1, with 7 bases that match TRBD1. The CDR3 is 15 residues long. V dropped 6 bases and J dropped 8; count of bases not matched to a gene: 13. Germline CDR1 reads SGHNT; CDR2 reads YENEEA. Here the CDR3 DNA reads TGTGCCAGCAGTCGAGGACAGGCAAGGTATGATGAGCAGTTCTTC. Translation: CASSRGQARYDEQFF. The full variable domain, completed using reference TRBV11-3 and TRBJ2-1, is EAGVVQSPRYKIIEKKQPVAFWCNPISGHNTLYWYLQNLGQGPELLIRYENEEAVDDSQLPKDRFSAERLKGVDSTLKIQPAELGDSAVYLCASSRGQARYDEQFFGPGTRLTVL.

The V call is TRBV30, the J call TRBJ2-3; 10 positions match TRBD2. J lost 3 bases, V lost 2 bases, and 8 bases had no gene match. CDR1 GTSNPN and CDR2 SVGIG come from the germline V gene (reference sequence). This CDR3 is built from 16 residues. CDR3 amino acids: CAWSIGVAGGTDTQYF. CDR3 coding DNA: TGTGCCTGGAGTATAGGGGTAGCGGGAGGAACAGATACGCAGTATTTT.

This chain links TRBV5-1 with TRBJ2-3; D gene uncertain. Between the trimmed V and J ends, which lost 5 bases and 0 bases, there was a span of 13 bases. The CDR3 runs to 15 residues. The germline V gene encodes CDR1 SGHRS and CDR2 YFSETQ. CDR3 sequence (DNA): TGCGCCAGCAGGGTGAGGTCTGGGAGCACAGATACGCAGTATTTT. It specifies CASRVRSGSTDTQYF.

This clone has only one observation. The V gene is TRBV6-6, the J gene TRBJ2-1; 12 bases agree with TRBD2. Germline V gene sequence: CDR1 MNHNY, CDR2 SVGAGI (reference sequence). This CDR3 region has 14 residues. The ends lost 6 bases at V and 9 bases at J; junction bases unmatched: 6. The CDR3: CASSLAGGPGEQFF. In DNA form, the CDR3 reads TGTGCCAGCAGCCTAGCGGGGGGGCCGGGTGAGCAGTTCTTC.

The V call is TRBV4-1, the J call TRBJ2-7; 11 bases fit TRBD1. The germline V gene has CDR1 MGHRA and CDR2 YSYEKL. The length of the CDR3 is 17 residues. Unmatched junction bases numbered 12, after V lost 5 bases and J lost 3 bases. CDR3 loop: CASSTGQGGALNYEQYF. In DNA, the CDR3 is TGCGCCAGCAGCACGGGACAGGGGGGGGCTTTAAACTACGAGCAGTACTTC.